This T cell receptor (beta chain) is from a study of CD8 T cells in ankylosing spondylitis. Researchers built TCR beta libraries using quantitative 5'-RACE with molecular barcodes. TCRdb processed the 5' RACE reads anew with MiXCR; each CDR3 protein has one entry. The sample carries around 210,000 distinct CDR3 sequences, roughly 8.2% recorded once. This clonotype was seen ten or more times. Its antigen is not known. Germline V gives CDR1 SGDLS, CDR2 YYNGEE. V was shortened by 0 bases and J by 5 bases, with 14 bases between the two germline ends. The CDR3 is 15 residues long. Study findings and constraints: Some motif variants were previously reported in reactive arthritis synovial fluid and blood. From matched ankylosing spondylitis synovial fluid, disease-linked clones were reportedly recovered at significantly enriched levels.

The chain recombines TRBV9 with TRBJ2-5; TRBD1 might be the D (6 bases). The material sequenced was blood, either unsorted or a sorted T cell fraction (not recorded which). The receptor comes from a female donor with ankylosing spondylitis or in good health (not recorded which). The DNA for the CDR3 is TGTGCCAGCAGCGTAGGTTTGGGGGCTGTGGAGACCCAGTACTTC. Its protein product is CASSVGLGAVETQYF.